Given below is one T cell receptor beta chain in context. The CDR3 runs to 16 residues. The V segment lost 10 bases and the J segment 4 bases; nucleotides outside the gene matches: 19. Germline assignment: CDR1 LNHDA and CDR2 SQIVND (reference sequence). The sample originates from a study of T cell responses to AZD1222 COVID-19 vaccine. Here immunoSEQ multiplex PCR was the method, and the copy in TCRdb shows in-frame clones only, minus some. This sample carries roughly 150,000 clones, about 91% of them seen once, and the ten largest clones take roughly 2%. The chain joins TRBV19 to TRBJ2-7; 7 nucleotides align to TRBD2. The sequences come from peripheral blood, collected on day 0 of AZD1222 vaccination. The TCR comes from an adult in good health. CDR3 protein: CATKAMGTGGAYEQYF. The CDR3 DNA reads TGTGCCACCAAAGCAATGGGAACGGGGGGAGCATACGAGCAGTACTTC.